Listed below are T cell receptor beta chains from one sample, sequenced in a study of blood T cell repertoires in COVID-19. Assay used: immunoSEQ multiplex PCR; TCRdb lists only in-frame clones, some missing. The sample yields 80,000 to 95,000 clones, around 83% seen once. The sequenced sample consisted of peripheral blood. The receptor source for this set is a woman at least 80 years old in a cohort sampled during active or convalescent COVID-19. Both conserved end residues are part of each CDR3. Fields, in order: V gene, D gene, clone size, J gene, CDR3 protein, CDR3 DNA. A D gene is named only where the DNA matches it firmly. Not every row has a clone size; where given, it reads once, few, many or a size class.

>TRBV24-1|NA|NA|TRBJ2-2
CATSDNRENTGELFF
TGTGCCACCAGTGATAACAGGGAGAACACCGGGGAGCTGTTTTTT
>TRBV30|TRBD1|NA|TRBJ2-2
CAWSGDRAGELFF
TGTGCCTGGAGTGGGGACAGGGCCGGGGAGCTGTTTTTT
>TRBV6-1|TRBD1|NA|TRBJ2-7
CASSLTGTAYEQYF
TGTGCCAGCAGTTTGACCGGGACAGCCTACGAGCAGTACTTC
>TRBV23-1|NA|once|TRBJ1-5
CASSHSRFNQPQHF
TGCGCCAGCAGCCACAGTCGTTTCAATCAGCCCCAGCATTTT
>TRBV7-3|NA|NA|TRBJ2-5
CASSQAGTHQETQYF
TGTGCCAGCAGCCAAGCCGGGACTCACCAAGAGACCCAGTACTTC
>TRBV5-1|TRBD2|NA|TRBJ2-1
CASSPRPSGSGGPEQFF
TGCGCCAGCAGCCCGCGTCCTAGCGGGAGTGGGGGGCCTGAGCAGTTCTTC
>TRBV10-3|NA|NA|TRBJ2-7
CAISEAYEQYF
TGTGCCATCAGTGAGGCGTACGAGCAGTACTTC
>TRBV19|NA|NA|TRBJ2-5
CASSIWENQETQYF
TGTGCCAGTAGTATTTGGGAGAACCAAGAGACCCAGTACTTC
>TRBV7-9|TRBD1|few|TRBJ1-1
CASSPTGGVTEAFF
TGTGCCAGCAGCCCGACAGGGGGAGTCACTGAAGCTTTCTTT
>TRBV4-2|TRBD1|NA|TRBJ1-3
CASSHDRVPGNTIYF
TGTGCCAGCAGCCACGACAGGGTCCCTGGAAACACCATATATTTT
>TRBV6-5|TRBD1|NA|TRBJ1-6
CASSLGTGNSPLHF
TGTGCCAGCAGTCTCGGGACAGGGAATTCACCCCTCCACTTT
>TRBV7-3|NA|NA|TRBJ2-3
CASSVGQGKGTDTQYF
TGTGCCAGCAGCGTGGGTCAGGGTAAGGGGACAGATACGCAGTATTTT
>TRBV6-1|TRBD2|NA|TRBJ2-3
CASSGWTSGSTDTQYF
TGTGCCAGCAGTGGGTGGACTAGCGGGAGCACAGATACGCAGTATTTT
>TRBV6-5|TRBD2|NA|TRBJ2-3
CASRKAGGLFDTQYF
TGTGCCAGCAGAAAAGCGGGAGGACTTTTCGATACGCAGTATTTT
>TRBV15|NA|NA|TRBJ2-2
CATSSDREVGELFF
TGTGCCACCAGCAGTGACAGGGAGGTCGGGGAGCTGTTTTTT
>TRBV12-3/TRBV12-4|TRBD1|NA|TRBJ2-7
CASSLPGGGQYF
TGTGCCAGCAGTTTGCCAGGGGGCGGGCAGTACTTC
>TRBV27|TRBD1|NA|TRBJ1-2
CASSPTGVGDYGYTF
TGTGCCAGCAGTCCGACAGGGGTCGGTGACTATGGCTACACCTTC
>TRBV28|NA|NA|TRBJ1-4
CASSSLRGGEKLFF
TGTGCCAGCAGTTCATTACGGGGAGGGGAAAAACTGTTTTTT
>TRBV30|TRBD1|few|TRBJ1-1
CAWTTQGAPEAFF
TGTGCCTGGACCACTCAGGGGGCCCCTGAAGCTTTCTTT
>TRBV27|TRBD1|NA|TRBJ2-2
CASRRAGGGGELFF
TGTGCCAGCAGAAGAGCAGGGGGTGGCGGGGAGCTGTTTTTT
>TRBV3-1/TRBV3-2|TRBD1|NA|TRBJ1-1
CASSQDDRGDTGSFF
TGTGCCAGCAGCCAAGATGACAGGGGCGACACTGGGTCTTTCTTT
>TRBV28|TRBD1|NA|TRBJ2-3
CASSLRDRGGDTQYF
TGTGCCAGCAGTTTGAGGGACAGGGGGGGGGATACGCAGTATTTT
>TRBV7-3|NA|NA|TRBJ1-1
CASSMTGTRNTEAFF
TGTGCCAGCAGCATGACCGGGACACGGAACACTGAAGCTTTCTTT
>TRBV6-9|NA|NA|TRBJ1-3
CASSYSGRGVGGNTIYF
TGTGCCAGCAGTTATTCAGGCAGGGGTGTAGGTGGAAACACCATATATTTT
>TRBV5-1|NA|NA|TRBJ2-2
CASRRDTGELFF
TGCGCCAGCAGGAGGGATACCGGGGAGCTGTTTTTT
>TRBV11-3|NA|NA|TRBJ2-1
CASSFSAIGQFF
TGTGCCAGCAGCTTTAGTGCCATTGGGCAGTTCTTC